This TCR beta chain was recovered during a study of Graves' ophthalmopathy and Graves' hyperthyroidism. In its sample, this clonotype was seen many times. The germline V gene has CDR1 MNHEY and CDR2 SVGEGT. Trimming took 6 bases from V and 11 from J; bases not matched to a gene: 12. The CDR3 runs 13 residues. CDR3 regions of TCR beta were amplified from RNA transcripts. RT-PCR with HTBI primers came first, then second-round multiplex PCR. TCRdb reanalysed the multiplex PCR reads using MiXCR and keeps one entry per CDR3 protein. The data hold almost 400,000 distinct CDR3 sequences, with about 18% observed a single time.

This TCR was recovered from a young woman with Graves' ophthalmopathy. Sequencing was performed on peripheral blood. This chain joins TRBV6-2 or TRBV6-3 and TRBJ1-1, with 7 bases matching TRBD1. CDR3 region: CASRNRGSLSAFF. The CDR3 coding sequence is TGTGCCAGCAGGAACAGGGGCTCCTTGAGCGCTTTCTTT.